This T cell receptor (beta chain) was found in a study of T-cell reconstitution after alpha-beta-depleted transplantation in children (dated by TCRdb to 2015 to 2016). At the level of the whole study: T-cell immune reconstitution after TCRalphabeta/CD19-depleted allogeneic hematopoietic cell transplantation in children was quantitatively tracked in the study by means of TCR repertoire profiling.

The treatment or condition label corresponds to: allogeneic hematopoietic cell transplantation with graft depleted of TCRalphabeta T cells and CD19 B cells. The children who served as transplant recipients had been given grafts of TCRalphabeta/CD19-depleted allogeneic hematopoietic cells. Including cysteine and phenylalanine, the CDR3 has 14 amino acids. The sequence is cut down to CDR3 DNA, 42 bases in frame from base 1. CDR1 and CDR2 were assigned from the germline V gene as LGHNA and YSLEER. Cut back by 2 bases and 4 bases, the V and J ends lie 11 bases apart. Library construction relied on PCR. The sequencer listed for this sample is Illumina HiSeq 2500. Molecular barcoding was employed in the preparation of TCR libraries, with unique molecular identifiers being used to normalize TCRbeta repertoire quantification. TCRdb took the public reads, trimmed them with fastp at Q25, ran MiXCR for clone calling and kept in-frame beta chains. Duplicate CDR3 protein sequences are folded into a single record with the most common DNA and genes. The sample data list around 270,000 distinct CDR3 sequences, and about 9.5% of these were observed just once. Roughly 7% of the sample is taken by the ten largest.

In this sample, this clonotype turned up many times. It lacks a known antigen. Per-nucleotide qualities are absent, and no much larger clonotype sits a single base away. Broad study findings and their caveats: The apparently early recovery of alphabetaT-cell counts about two months after transplant reportedly depended on only several hundred rapidly expanded clones that came from non-depleted graft cells. The frequencies of hyperexpanded clones fell over the following months, and after one year, T-cell counts and TCRbeta diversity were mostly attributed to newly produced T cells. In some patients, the high TCRbeta diversity seen at day 60 was put down to recipient T cells and intrathymic progenitors that had survived conditioning.

Here the chain combines TRBV4-3 and TRBJ1-1; perhaps TRBD1 is the D gene, with 5 bases matching. Sequencing used PBMCs, obtained before TCRalphabeta/CD19-depleted stem cell transplant. The receptor was derived from a boy in the first two years of life with acute myeloid leukemia, due to receive a stem cell transplant. The DNA sequence reads TGCGCCAGCAGCCAACATTCAGGGCTCACTGAAGCTTTCTTT. This gives the protein CASSQHSGLTEAFF.